These 9 T cell receptor beta chains originate from one sample sequenced in a study of blood T cell repertoires in COVID-19. Generated by immunoSEQ multiplex PCR, the TCRdb table keeps only in-frame clones and is missing some. This repertoire shows more than 85,000 clones, 90% to 95% found once; its top ten account for over 1.5%. Sequencing input: peripheral blood. These receptors originate from a man between 60 and 75 years old with acute or convalescent COVID-19.

The chain couples TRBV9 to TRBJ2-2, with no clear D. CDR3 length equals 13 residues. V was trimmed by 4 bases and J by 5 bases, leaving 9 bases between them. Germline V CDR1 and CDR2: SGDLS, YYNGEE. Here the CDR3 DNA reads TGTGCCAGCAGCATCCTTAGTACCGGGGAGCTGTTTTTT. Encoded protein: CASSILSTGELFF.

This rearrangement joins TRBV28 to TRBJ2-4, with 10 bases lining up with TRBD2. The CDR3 sequence is 19 residues long. Germline CDR1 MDHEN, CDR2 SYDVKM. Losses at the gene ends were 3 bases for V and 0 bases for J; bases not matched to a gene: 11. The CDR3 sequence is CASSFSLAGVGQAKNIQYF. DNA for the CDR3: TGTGCCAGCAGTTTTTCCCTAGCGGGAGTGGGACAAGCCAAAAACATTCAGTACTTC.

The gene calls are TRBV4-2 and TRBJ2-5, with 8 bases matching TRBD2. The V gene end was trimmed by 5 bases and the J gene end by 1 base; junction bases not matched to a gene: 9. The germline CDR1 and CDR2 sequences are LGHNA and YNFKEQ. The CDR3 has 16 residues. CDR3 nucleotides: TGTGCCAGCAGCTATGGACTAGCTGATATCCAAGAGACCCAGTACTTC. This gives the protein CASSYGLADIQETQYF.

This clone was observed once. The chain carries TRBV4-1 and TRBJ2-2; 8 bases are a match to TRBD2. This CDR3 is built from 17 residues. The V segment lost 4 bases and the J segment 1 base; nucleotides outside the gene matches: 8. The V gene's germline CDR1 is MGHRA and CDR2 YSYEKL. The CDR3 DNA follows: TGCGCCAGCAGCCCTAACAAACTAGCGGAGAACACCGGGGAGCTGTTTTTT. Translating it yields CASSPNKLAENTGELFF.

The rearrangement joins TRBV3-1 (or the pseudogene TRBV3-2) to TRBJ2-3; possible D gene TRBD2, 5 bases. The germline V gene has CDR1 LGHDT and CDR2 YNNKEL (reference sequence). Trimming took off 4 bases at V and 6 bases at J, with 20 bases between the two ends. The CDR3 runs to 16 residues. This CDR3 is CASSPKVLGPGDTQYF. DNA of the CDR3: TGTGCCAGCAGCCCGAAAGTATTAGGGCCGGGGGATACGCAGTATTTT.

This sequence joins TRBV19 and TRBJ2-3; 10 positions agree with TRBD2. Germline CDR1 is LNHDA and CDR2 is SQIVND (reference sequence). This CDR3 has 16 amino acids. V trimming: 11 bases; J trimming: 4 bases; junction bases outside the gene matches: 15. The CDR3 is CASGASGSHQADTQYF. CDR3 nucleotides: TGTGCCTCAGGCGCTAGCGGGAGTCATCAGGCAGATACGCAGTATTTT. The full variable domain, with the rest looked up from reference TRBV19 and TRBJ2-3, is DGGITQSPKYLFRKEGQNVTLSCEQNLNHDAMYWYRQDPGQGLRLIYYSQIVNDFQKGDIAEGYSVSREKKESFPLTVTSAQKNPTAFYLCASGASGSHQADTQYFGPGTRLTVL.

CDR3 DNA sequence: TGTGCCAGCAGTTTATCCCAATCGACTAGCTACGAGCAGTACTTC. It encodes CASSLSQSTSYEQYF. The rearrangement links TRBV28 to TRBJ2-7, with D tentatively TRBD2 (6 bases). Germline V gene lookup returns CDR1 MDHEN and CDR2 SYDVKM. V was trimmed by 1 base and J by 3 bases, leaving 13 bases between them. There are 15 residues in the CDR3.

The chain is built from TRBV6-2 or TRBV6-3 and TRBJ2-7; 7 nucleotides agree with TRBD2. The CDR3 runs to 14 residues. J gave up 4 bases and V 5 bases, and 8 bases lay outside the gene matches. Germline V gene data show CDR1 as MNHEY and CDR2 as SVGEGT. This CDR3 is CASSTPAAGYEQYF. The CDR3 nucleotides are TGTGCCAGCAGTACCCCCGCAGCGGGGTACGAGCAGTACTTC.

V gene TRBV7-6 combines with J gene TRBJ2-6; 10 nucleotides align to TRBD1. Trimming removed 4 bases from V and 6 bases from J; junction bases left unmatched: 9. The CDR3 extends over 17 amino acids. Germline CDR1 and CDR2: SGHVS and FNYEAQ. CDR3 region: CASSSTGGGWSANVLTF. The CDR3 nucleotides are TGTGCCAGCAGCTCGACAGGGGGCGGTTGGTCGGCCAACGTCCTGACTTTC.